This T cell receptor (beta chain) was profiled in a study of spatial heterogeneity in lung cancer. Study context: PBMC samples from follow-up, when available, were sequenced at a median of roughly two years post-resection.

Germline assignment: CDR1 SGDLS and CDR2 YYNGEE. This CDR3 is built from 15 residues. Trimming took 1 base from V and 6 from J; bases not matched to a gene: 4. The time point denotes: blood at routine non-recurrence follow-up after resection. Whole RNA came from tumor, nontumor lung or frozen PBMC and was sequenced without being sorted. From the 5' RACE reads, TCRdb called clonotypes with MiXCR, one entry per CDR3 protein. The sample records 25,000 to 30,000 distinct CDR3 sequences, about 6% being singletons. In its sample, this clonotype was seen many times. V usage is TRBV9 and J usage is TRBJ1-6, with 7 bases aligning to TRBD1. The clonotype comes from a male donor with early-stage non-small cell lung cancer. The source was PBMCs, collected at follow-up. CDR3 DNA sequence: TGTGCCAGCAGCGTACTGGGACAGAGTAATTCACCCCTCCACTTT. Its translation is CASSVLGQSNSPLHF.